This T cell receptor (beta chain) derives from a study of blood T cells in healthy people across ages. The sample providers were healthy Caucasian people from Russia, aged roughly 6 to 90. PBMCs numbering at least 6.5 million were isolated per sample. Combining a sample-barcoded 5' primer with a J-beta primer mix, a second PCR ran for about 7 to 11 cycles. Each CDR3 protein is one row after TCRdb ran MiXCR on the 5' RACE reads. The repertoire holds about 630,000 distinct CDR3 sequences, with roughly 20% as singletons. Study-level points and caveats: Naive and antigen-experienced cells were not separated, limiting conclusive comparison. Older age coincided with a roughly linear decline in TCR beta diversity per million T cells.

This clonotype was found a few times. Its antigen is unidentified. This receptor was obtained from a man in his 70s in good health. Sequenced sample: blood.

The CDR3 DNA reads as TGTGCCAGCAGTTTCGGGACAGGGGGGCACAATGAGCAGTTCTTC. Its translation is CASSFGTGGHNEQFF. The chain joins TRBV12-3 or TRBV12-4 to TRBJ2-5, with TRBD1 identical over 11 bases. The J call could be wrong; TRBJ2-1 is a better fit for the DNA end. CDR3 length: 15 residues.